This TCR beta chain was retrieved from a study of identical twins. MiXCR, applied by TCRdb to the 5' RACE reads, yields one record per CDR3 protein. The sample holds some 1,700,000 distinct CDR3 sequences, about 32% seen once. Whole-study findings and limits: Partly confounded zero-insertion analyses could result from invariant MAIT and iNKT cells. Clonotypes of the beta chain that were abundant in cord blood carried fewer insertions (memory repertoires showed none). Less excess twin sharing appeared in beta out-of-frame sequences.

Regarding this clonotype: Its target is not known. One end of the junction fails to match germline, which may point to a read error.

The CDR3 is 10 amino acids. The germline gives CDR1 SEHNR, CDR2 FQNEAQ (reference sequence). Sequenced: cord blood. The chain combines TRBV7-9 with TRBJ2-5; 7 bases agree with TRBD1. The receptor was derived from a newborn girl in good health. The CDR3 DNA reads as TGTTCCAGCAGGGGGGAGACCCAGTACTTC. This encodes CSSRGETQYF.